This T cell receptor beta chain derives from a study of blood T cell repertoires in COVID-19. About the study: T cells, B-cell-depleted T cells, or PBMCs supplied cDNA or gDNA.

The CDR3 length is 15 residues. Germline CDR1 and CDR2: MNHEY and SVGEGT. V was clipped by 5 bases and J by 4 bases; unmatched bases: 9. Data came from immunoSEQ multiplex PCR; TCRdb stores just in-frame clones and leaves some out. The sample holds tens of thousands of clones, roughly 80% seen once. The rearrangement links TRBV6-2 or TRBV6-3 to TRBJ1-1; 8 nucleotides align to TRBD1. The TCR originated in a woman aged 80 or over with acute or convalescent COVID-19. Sequenced sample: peripheral blood. CDR3 residues: CASSASGQASTEAFF. Here the CDR3 DNA reads TGTGCCAGCAGTGCCTCGGGACAGGCTTCCACTGAAGCTTTCTTT.